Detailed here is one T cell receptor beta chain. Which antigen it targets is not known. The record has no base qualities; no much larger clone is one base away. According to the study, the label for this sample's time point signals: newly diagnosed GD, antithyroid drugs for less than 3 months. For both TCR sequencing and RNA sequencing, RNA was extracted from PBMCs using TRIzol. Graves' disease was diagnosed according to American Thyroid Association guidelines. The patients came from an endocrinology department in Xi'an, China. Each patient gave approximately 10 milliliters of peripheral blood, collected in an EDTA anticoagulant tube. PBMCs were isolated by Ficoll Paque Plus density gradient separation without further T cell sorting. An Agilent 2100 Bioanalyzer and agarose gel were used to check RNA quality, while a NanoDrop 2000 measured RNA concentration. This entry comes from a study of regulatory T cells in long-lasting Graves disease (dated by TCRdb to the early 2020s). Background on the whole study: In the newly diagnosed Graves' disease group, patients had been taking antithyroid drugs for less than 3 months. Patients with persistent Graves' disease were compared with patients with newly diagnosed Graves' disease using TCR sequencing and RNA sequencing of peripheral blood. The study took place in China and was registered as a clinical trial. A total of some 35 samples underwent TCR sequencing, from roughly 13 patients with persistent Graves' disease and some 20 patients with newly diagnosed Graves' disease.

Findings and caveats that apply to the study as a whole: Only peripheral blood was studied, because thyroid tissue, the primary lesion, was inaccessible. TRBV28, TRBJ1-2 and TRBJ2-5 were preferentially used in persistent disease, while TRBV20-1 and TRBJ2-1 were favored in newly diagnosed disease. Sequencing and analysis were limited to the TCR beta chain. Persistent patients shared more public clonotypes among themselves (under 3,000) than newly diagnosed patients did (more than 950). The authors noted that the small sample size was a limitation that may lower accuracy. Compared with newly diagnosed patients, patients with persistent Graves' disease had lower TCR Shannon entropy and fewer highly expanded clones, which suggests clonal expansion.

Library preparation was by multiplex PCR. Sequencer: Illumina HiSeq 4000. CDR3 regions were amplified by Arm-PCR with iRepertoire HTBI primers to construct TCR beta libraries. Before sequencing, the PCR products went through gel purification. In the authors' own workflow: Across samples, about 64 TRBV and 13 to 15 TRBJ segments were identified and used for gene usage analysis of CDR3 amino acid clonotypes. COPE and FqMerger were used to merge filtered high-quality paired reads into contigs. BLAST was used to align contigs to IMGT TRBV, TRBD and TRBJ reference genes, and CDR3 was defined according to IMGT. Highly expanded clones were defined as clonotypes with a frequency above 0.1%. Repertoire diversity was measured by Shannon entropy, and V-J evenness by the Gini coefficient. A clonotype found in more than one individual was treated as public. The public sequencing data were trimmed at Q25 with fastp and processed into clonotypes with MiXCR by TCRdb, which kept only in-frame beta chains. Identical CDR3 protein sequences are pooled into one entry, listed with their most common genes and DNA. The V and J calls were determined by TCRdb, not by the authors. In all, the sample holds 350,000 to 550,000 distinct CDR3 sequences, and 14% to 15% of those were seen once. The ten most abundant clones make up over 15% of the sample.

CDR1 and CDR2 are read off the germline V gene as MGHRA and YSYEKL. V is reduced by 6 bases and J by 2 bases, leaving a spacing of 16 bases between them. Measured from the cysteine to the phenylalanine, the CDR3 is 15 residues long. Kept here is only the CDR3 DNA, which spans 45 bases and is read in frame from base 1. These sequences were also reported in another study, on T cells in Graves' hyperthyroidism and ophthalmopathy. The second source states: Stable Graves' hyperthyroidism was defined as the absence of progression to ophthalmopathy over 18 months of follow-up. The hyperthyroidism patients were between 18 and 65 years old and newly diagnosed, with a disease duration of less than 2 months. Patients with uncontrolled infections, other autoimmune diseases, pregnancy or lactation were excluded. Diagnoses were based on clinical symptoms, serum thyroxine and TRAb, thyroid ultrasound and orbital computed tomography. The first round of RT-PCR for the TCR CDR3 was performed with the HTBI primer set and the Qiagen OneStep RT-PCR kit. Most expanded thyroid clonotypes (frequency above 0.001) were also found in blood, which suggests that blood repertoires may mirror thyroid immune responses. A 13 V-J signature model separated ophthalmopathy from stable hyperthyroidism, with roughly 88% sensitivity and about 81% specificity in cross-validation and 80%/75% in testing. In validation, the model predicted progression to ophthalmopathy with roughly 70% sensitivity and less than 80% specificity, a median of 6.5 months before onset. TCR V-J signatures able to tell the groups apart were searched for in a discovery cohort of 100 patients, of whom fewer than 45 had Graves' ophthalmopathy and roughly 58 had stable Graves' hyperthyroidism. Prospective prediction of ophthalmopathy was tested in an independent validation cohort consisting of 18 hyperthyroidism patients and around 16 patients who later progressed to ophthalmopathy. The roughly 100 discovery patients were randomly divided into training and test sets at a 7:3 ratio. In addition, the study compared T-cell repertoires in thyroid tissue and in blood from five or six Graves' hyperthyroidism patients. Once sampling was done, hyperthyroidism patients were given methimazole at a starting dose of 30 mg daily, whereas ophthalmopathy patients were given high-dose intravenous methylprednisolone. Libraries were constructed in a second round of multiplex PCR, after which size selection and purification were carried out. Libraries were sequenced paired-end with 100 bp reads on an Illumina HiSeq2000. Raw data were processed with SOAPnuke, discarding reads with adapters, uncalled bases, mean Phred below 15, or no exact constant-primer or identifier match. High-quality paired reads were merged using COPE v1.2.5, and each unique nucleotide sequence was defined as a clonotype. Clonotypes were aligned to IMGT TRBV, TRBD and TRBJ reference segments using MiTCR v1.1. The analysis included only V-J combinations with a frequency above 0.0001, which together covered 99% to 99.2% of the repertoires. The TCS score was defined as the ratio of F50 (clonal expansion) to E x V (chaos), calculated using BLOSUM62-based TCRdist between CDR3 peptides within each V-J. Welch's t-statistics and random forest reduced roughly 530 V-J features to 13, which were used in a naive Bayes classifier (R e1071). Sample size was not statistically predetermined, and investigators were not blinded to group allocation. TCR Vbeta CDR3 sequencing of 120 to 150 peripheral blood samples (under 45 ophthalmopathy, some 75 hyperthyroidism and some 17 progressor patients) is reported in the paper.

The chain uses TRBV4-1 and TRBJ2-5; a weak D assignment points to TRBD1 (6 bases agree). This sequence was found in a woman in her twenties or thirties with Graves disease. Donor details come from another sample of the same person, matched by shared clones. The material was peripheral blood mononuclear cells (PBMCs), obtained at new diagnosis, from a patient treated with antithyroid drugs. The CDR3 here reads CASRPTGTFQETQYF. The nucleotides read TGCGCCAGCAGACCTACCGGGACATTTCAAGAGACCCAGTACTTC.